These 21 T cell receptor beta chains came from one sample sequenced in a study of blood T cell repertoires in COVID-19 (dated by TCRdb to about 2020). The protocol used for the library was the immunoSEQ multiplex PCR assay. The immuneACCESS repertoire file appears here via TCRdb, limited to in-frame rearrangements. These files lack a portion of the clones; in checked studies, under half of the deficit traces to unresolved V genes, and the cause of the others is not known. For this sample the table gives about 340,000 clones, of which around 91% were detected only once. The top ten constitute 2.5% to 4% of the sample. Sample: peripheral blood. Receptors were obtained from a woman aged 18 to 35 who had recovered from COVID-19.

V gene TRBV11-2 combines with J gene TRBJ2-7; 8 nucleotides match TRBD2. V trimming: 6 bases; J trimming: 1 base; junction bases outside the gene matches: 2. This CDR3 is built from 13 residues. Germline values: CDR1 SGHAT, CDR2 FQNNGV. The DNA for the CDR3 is TGTGCCAGCAGTGCGGGGGGTTCCTACGAGCAGTACGTC. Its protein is CASSAGGSYEQYV.

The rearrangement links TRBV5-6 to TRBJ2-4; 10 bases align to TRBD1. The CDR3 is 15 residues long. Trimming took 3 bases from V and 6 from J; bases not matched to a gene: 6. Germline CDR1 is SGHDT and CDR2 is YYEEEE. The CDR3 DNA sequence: TGTGCCAGCAGCTGGGACAGGGGTTCGCTAAACATTCAGTACTTC. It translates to CASSWDRGSLNIQYF.

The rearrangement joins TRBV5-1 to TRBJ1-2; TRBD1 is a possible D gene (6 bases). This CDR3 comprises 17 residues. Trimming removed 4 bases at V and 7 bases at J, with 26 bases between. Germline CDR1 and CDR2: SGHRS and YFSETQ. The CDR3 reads CASSTRPTGSGSSGYTF. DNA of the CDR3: TGCGCCAGCAGCACTAGACCTACAGGGAGTGGATCGTCTGGCTACACCTTC.

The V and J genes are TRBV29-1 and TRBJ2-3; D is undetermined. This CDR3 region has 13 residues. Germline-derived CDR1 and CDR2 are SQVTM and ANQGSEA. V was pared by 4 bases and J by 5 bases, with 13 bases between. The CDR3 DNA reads TGCAGCGTTGGCGCAGGCTTCGGAGATACGCAGTATTTT. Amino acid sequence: CSVGAGFGDTQYF.

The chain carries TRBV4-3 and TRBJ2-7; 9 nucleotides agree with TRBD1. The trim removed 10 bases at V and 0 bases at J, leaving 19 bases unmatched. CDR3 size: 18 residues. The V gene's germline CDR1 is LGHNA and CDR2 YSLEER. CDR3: CANAYRDREALGSYEQYV. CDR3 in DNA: TGCGCCAACGCATACCGGGACAGGGAGGCGTTGGGCTCCTACGAGCAGTACGTC.

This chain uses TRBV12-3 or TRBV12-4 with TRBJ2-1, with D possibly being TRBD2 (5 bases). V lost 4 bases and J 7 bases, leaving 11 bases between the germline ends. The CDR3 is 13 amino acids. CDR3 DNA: TGTGCCAGCAGTTCCTCCCCGGGGAATGAGCAGTTCTTC. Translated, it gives CASSSSPGNEQFF.

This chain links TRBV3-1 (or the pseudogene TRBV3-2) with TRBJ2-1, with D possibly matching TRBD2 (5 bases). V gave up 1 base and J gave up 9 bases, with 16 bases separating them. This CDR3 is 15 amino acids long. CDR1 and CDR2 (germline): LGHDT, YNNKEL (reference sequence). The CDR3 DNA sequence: TGTGCCAGCAGCCAAGCCCAGTCGGGGAAAGGTGAGCAGTTCTTC. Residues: CASSQAQSGKGEQFF.

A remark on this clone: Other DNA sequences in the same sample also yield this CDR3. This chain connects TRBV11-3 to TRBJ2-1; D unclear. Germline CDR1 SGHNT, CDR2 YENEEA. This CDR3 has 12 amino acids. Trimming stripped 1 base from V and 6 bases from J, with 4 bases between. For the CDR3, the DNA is TGTGCCAGCAGCTTAGCCTCCAATGAGCAGTTCTTC. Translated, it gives CASSLASNEQFF.

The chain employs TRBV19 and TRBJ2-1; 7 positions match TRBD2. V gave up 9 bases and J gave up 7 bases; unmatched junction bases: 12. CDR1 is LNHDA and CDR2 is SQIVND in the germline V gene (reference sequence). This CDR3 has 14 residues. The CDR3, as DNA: TGTGCCAGCGAGCGGTACGCGGGAGAGAATGAGCAGTTCTTC. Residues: CASERYAGENEQFF.

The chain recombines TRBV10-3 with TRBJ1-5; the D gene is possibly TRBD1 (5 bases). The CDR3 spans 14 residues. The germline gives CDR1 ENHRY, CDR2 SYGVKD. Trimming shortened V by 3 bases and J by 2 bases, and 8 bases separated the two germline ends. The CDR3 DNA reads TGTGCCATCAGTGACGGGGGTGGCAATCAGCCCCAGCATTTT. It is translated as CAISDGGGNQPQHF.

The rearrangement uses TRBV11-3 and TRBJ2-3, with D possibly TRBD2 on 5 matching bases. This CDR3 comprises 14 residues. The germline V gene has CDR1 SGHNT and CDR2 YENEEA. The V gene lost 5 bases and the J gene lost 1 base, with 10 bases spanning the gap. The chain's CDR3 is CASSTGWGTDTQYF. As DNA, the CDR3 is TGTGCCAGCAGCACGGGATGGGGCACAGATACGCAGTATTTT. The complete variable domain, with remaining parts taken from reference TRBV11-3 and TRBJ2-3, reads EAGVVQSPRYKIIEKKQPVAFWCNPISGHNTLYWYLQNLGQGPELLIRYENEEAVDDSQLPKDRFSAERLKGVDSTLKIQPAELGDSAVYLCASSTGWGTDTQYFGPGTRLTVL.

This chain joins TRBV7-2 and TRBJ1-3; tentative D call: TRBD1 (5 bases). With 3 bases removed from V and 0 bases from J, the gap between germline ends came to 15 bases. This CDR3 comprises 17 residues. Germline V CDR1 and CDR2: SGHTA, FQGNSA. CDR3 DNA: TGTGCCAGCAGCTTTGGGGGGGGGTCTCTCTCTGGAAACACCATATATTTT. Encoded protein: CASSFGGGSLSGNTIYF.

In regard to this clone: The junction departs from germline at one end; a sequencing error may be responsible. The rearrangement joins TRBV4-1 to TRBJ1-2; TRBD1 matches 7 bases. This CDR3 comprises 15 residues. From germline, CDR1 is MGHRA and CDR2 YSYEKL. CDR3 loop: CASSLIWDSPYAYTF. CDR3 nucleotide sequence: TGCGCCAGCAGCCTAATATGGGACAGTCCGTATGCCTACACCTTC.

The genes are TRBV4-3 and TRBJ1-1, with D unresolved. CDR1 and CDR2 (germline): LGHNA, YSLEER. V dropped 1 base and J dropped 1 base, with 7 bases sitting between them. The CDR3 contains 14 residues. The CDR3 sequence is CASSQVPGNTEAFF. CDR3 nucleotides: TGCGCCAGCAGCCAAGTACCGGGGAACACTGAAGCTTTCTTT.

In DNA, the CDR3 is TGTGCCAGCAGCCCGAGGTCTCTACCGGCGCAGTATTTT. It codes for CASSPRSLPAQYF. The rearrangement uses TRBV3-1 (or the pseudogene TRBV3-2) and TRBJ2-3, with D unclear. Germline assignment: CDR1 LGHDT and CDR2 YNNKEL (reference sequence). V lost 4 bases, J lost 10 bases, and 15 bases lay in between. The CDR3 contains 13 residues.

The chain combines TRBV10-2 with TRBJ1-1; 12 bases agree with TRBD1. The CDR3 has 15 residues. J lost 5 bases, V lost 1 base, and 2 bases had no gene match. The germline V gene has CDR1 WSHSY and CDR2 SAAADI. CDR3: CASSEWDRGQTEAFF. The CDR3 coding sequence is TGCGCCAGCAGTGAGTGGGACAGGGGGCAAACTGAAGCTTTCTTT.

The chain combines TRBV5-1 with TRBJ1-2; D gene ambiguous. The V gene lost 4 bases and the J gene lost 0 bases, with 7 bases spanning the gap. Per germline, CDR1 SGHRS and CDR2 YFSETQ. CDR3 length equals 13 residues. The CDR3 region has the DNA TGCGCCAGCAGCGACATGTCTAACTATGGCTACACCTTC. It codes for CASSDMSNYGYTF. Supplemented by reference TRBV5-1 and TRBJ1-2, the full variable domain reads KAGVTQTPRYLIKTRGQQVTLSCSPISGHRSVSWYQQTPGQGLQFLFEYFSETQRNKGNFPGRFSGRQFSNSRSEMNVSTLELGDSALYLCASSDMSNYGYTFGSGTRLTVV.

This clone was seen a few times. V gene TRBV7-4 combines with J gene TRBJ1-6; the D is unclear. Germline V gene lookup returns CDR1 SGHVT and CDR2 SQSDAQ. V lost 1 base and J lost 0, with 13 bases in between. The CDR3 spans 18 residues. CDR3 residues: CASSLVGVASSYNSPLHF. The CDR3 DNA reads TGTGCCAGCAGCTTAGTCGGAGTAGCGAGCTCCTATAATTCACCCCTCCACTTT.

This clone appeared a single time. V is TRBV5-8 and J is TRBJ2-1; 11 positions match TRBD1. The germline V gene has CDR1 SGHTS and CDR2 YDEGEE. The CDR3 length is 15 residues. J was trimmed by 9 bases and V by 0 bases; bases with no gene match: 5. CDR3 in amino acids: CASSLAGTGGLEQFF. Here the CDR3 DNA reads TGTGCCAGCAGCTTGGCCGGGACAGGGGGTCTTGAGCAGTTCTTC. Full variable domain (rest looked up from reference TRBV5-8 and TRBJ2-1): EAGVTQSPTHLIKTRGQQATLRCSPISGHTSVYWYQQALGLGLQFLLWYDEGEERNRGNFPPRFSGRQFPNYSSELNVNALELEDSALYLCASSLAGTGGLEQFFGPGTRLTVL.

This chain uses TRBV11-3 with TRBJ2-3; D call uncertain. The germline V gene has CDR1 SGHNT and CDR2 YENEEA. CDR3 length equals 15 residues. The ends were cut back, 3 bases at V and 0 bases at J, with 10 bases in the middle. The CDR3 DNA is TGTGCCAGCAGCTTTCGCGGTACTAGCACAGATACGCAGTATTTT. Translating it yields CASSFRGTSTDTQYF.

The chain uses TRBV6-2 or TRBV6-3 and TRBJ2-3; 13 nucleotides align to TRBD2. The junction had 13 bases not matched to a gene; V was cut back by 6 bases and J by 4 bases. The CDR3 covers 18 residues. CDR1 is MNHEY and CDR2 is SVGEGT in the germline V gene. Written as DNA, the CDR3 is TGTGCCAGCAGCCACTTCGGACTAGCGGGAGTCCTCCCAGATACGCAGTATTTT. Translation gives CASSHFGLAGVLPDTQYF.